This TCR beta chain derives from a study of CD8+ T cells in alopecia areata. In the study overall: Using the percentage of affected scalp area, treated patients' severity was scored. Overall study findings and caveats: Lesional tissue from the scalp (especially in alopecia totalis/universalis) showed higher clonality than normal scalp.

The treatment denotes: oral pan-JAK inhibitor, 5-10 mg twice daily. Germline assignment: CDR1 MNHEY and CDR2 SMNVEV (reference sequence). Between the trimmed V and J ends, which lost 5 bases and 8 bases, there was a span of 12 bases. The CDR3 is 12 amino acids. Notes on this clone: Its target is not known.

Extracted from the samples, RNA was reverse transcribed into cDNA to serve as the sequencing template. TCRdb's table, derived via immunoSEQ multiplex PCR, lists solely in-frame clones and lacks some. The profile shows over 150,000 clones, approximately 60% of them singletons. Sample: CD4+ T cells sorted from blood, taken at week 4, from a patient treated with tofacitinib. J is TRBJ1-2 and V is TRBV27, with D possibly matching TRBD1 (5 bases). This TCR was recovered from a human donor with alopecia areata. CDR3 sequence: CASSRDLQGYTF. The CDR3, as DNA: TGTGCCAGCAGTAGGGACTTGCAGGGCTACACCTTC.